The T cell receptor (beta chain) under discussion was sequenced for a study of T cell changes during pregnancy in multiple sclerosis. TCRdb's copy holds only in-frame clones and misses some; the assay was immunoSEQ multiplex PCR. The sample yields nearly 110,000 clones, 85% to 95% seen once. CDR1 and CDR2 from the germline V gene are LGHNT and FRNRAP. V was trimmed by 6 bases and J by 8 bases, leaving 13 bases between them. The CDR3 is made up of 12 amino acids. Material: peripheral blood, obtained in the third trimester of pregnancy. This TCR was sampled from a female donor in good health, enrolled as a control in a pregnancy study. The gene calls are TRBV12-5 and TRBJ1-2; D possibly corresponds to TRBD1 (5 bases). This CDR3 is CASGPAGFGYTF. CDR3 nucleotides: TGTGCTAGTGGGCCGGCAGGGTTCGGCTACACCTTC.